This T cell receptor (beta chain) was identified in a study of long-term antiretroviral therapy in people with HIV. The trim removed 8 bases at V and 4 bases at J, leaving 9 bases unmatched. From germline, CDR1 is MNHEY and CDR2 SVGAGI. The CDR3 consists of 15 residues. At the survey level, the v3.0 immunoSEQ assay was run. Clones were read by immunoSEQ multiplex PCR, and TCRdb kept only the in-frame ones, dropping some. The sample lists about 21,000 clones, roughly 85% occurring once. The V and J genes are TRBV6-5 and TRBJ2-5; 11 bases are a match to TRBD1. The receptor was isolated from a middle-aged man with HIV. Material: unsorted PBMCs, obtained at the start of antiretroviral therapy. CDR3 nucleotide sequence: TGTGCCAGCTCGATGTCCGGACAGGGGGCAGAGACCCAGTACTTC. It yields the protein CASSMSGQGAETQYF.